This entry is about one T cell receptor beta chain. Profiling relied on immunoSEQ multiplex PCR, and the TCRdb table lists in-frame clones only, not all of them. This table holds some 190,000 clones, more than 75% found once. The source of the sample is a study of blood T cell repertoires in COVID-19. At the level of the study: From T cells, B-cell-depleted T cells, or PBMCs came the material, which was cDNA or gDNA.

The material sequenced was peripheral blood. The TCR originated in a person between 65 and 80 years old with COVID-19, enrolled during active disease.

CDR3 coding DNA: TGCGCCAGCACGAACAGAACCTCTGGGGCCAACGTCCTGACTTTC. This translates into CASTNRTSGANVLTF. This chain connects TRBV5-1 to TRBJ2-6; D unresolved. V lost 6 bases and J lost 0, with 10 bases in between. This CDR3 comprises 15 residues. Per the germline V gene, CDR1 is SGHRS and CDR2 is YFSETQ. The entire variable domain, with the rest obtained from reference TRBV5-1 and TRBJ2-6, is as follows: KAGVTQTPRYLIKTRGQQVTLSCSPISGHRSVSWYQQTPGQGLQFLFEYFSETQRNKGNFPGRFSGRQFSNSRSEMNVSTLELGDSALYLCASTNRTSGANVLTFGAGSRLTVL.